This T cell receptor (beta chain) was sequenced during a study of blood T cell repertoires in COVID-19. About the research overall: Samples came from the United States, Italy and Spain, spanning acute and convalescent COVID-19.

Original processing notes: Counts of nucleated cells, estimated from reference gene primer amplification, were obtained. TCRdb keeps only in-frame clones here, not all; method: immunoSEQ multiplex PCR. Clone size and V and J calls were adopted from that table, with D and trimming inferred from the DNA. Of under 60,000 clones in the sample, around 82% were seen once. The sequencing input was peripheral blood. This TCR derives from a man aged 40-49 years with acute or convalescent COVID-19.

The CDR3 sequence is CASRTGLVDSPLHF. The CDR3 DNA follows: TGTGCCAGCCGGACAGGGCTGGTTGATTCACCCCTCCACTTT. V usage is TRBV11-2 and J usage is TRBJ1-6, with TRBD1 identical over 8 bases. V shed 8 bases, J shed 8 bases, and the junction held 8 bases outside the gene matches. Per the germline V gene, CDR1 is SGHAT and CDR2 is FQNNGV. The length of the CDR3 is 14 residues.